The 17 T cell receptor beta chains reported below all come from one sample, sequenced in a study of cytomegalovirus exposure and HLA in healthy donors. Primers for the PCR totalled 60 Vbeta and 13 Jbeta. The protocol was immunoSEQ multiplex PCR, while the TCRdb copy is restricted to in-frame clones and leaves out a portion. The table has roughly 170,000 clones, 84% seen once. Input material: PBMCs. All receptors derive from a girl aged 2-10 years in good health and CMV-seropositive.

The chain has TRBV10-3 and TRBJ1-5; a weak D match, TRBD1 (5 bases). The germline V gene has CDR1 ENHRY and CDR2 SYGVKD. V shed 3 bases and J shed 6 bases, with 12 bases lying between them. The CDR3 length is 14 residues. The CDR3 bases are TGTGCCATCAGTGACGCCCAGGGTAGTCAGCCCCAGCATTTT. Protein sequence: CAISDAQGSQPQHF.

The rearrangement links TRBV11-3 to TRBJ1-1, with 10 positions matching TRBD1. The CDR3 consists of 14 residues. Germline CDR1 reads SGHNT; CDR2 reads YENEEA. The ends lost 5 bases at V and 7 bases at J; junction bases unmatched: 7. The CDR3: CASSARQGACEAFF. The CDR3 nucleotides are TGTGCCAGCAGCGCCCGACAGGGGGCCTGTGAAGCTTTCTTT.

Notes on this clone: The junction shows a germline mismatch at one end, possibly a read error. The chain combines TRBV7-9 with TRBJ2-7; tentatively, D is TRBD1 (6 bases). Germline CDR1 is SEHNR and CDR2 is FQNEAQ (reference sequence). The CDR3 length is 13 residues. The CDR3 nucleotides are TGTTCCAGCAGCCAGGCCTGGGGGCACGAGCAGTACTTC. Translation: CSSSQAWGHEQYF.

This sequence joins TRBV7-9 and TRBJ2-1; maybe TRBD2 (6 bases). The V gene's germline CDR1 is SEHNR and CDR2 FQNEAQ (reference sequence). The CDR3 contains 13 residues. With 4 bases removed from V and 3 bases from J, the gap between germline ends came to 7 bases. As DNA, the CDR3 is TGTGCCAGCAGCTCGACTAGCTACAATGAGCAGTTCTTC. Its protein is CASSSTSYNEQFF.

This clone was detected a few times. This rearrangement joins TRBV6-5 to TRBJ2-7; possible D gene TRBD2, 6 bases. The CDR3 loop spans 16 amino acids. Trimming shortened V by 0 bases and J by 2 bases, and 14 bases separated the two germline ends. Germline V gene lookup returns CDR1 MNHEY and CDR2 SVGAGI. The CDR3 protein is CASSYSRGRGTYEQYF. The DNA of the CDR3 is TGTGCCAGCAGTTACTCGCGGGGCAGAGGAACCTACGAGCAGTACTTC.

The V call is TRBV5-1, the J call TRBJ1-2; no firm D call. V lost 0 bases and J 0 bases, leaving 15 bases between the germline ends. CDR3 size: 17 residues. In germline, CDR1 is SGHRS, CDR2 YFSETQ. CDR3 loop: CASSLAEWGGTNYGYTF. The CDR3 nucleotides read TGCGCCAGCAGCTTGGCCGAATGGGGAGGGACTAACTATGGCTACACCTTC.

This chain uses TRBV7-9 with TRBJ2-1; possible D gene TRBD2, 5 bases. V lost 11 bases, J lost 0 bases, and 11 bases lay in between. CDR3 length: 13 amino acids. Germline V gene data show CDR1 as SEHNR and CDR2 as FQNEAQ (reference sequence). The CDR3 loop is CACKAVSYNEQFF. CDR3 sequence (DNA): TGTGCCTGCAAAGCGGTCTCCTACAATGAGCAGTTCTTC.

This clone appeared a few times. This rearrangement joins TRBV5-1 to TRBJ1-4, with D tentatively TRBD1 (5 bases). V was pared by 4 bases and J by 8 bases, with 18 bases between. The germline gives CDR1 SGHRS, CDR2 YFSETQ. This CDR3 has 15 residues. The CDR3 loop reads CASSPLRRGGEKLFF. The CDR3 DNA follows: TGCGCCAGCAGCCCGTTGAGAAGGGGTGGGGAAAAACTGTTTTTT.

V is TRBV7-8 and J is TRBJ2-2; 14 bases agree with TRBD2. The length of the CDR3 is 18 residues. Germline V lookup: CDR1 SGHVS, CDR2 FQNEAQ. J was trimmed by 4 bases and V by 2 bases; bases with no gene match: 6. CDR3 DNA sequence: TGTGCCAGCAGCTTACCAGGACTAGCGGGAGGTCGCACCGGGGAGCTGTTTTTT. Encoded protein: CASSLPGLAGGRTGELFF.

The table lists this clone with a count of one. Other DNA sequences in the same sample also yield this CDR3. The CDR3 region has the DNA TGTGCCTGGAGTGTATCCGGTGATCAGCCCCAGCATTTT. Its protein product is CAWSVSGDQPQHF. This chain uses TRBV30 with TRBJ1-5; D is uncertain. This CDR3 contains 13 residues. Between the trimmed V and J ends, which lost 0 bases and 5 bases, there was a span of 8 bases. The germline CDR1 and CDR2 sequences are GTSNPN and SVGIG (reference sequence). Supplemented by reference TRBV30 and TRBJ1-5, the full variable domain reads SQTIHQWPATLVQPVGSPLSLECTVEGTSNPNLYWYRQAAGRGLQLLFYSVGIGQISSEVPQNLSASRPQDRQFILSSKKLLLSDSGFYLCAWSVSGDQPQHFGDGTRLSIL.

J is TRBJ1-4 and V is TRBV5-1, with D maybe TRBD1 (5 bases). The CDR3 consists of 15 residues. Germline values: CDR1 SGHRS, CDR2 YFSETQ. Trimming removed 5 bases at V and 6 bases at J, with 17 bases between. The CDR3 region is CASSMAGQGDEKLFF. The CDR3 region has the DNA TGCGCCAGCAGTATGGCGGGGCAAGGGGATGAAAAACTGTTTTTT.

Regarding this clone: The junction departs from the called germline gene at one end, perhaps through a read error. J is TRBJ2-7 and V is TRBV4-2; TRBD2 agrees at 8 bases. Germline V gene sequence: CDR1 LGHNA, CDR2 YNFKEQ. CDR3 length: 16 amino acids. The CDR3 DNA reads as TGTGCCAGCAGCCAAGCACTAGCGGCCAGCTCCTACGTGCAGTACTTC. It translates to CASSQALAASSYVQYF.

V usage is TRBV30 and J usage is TRBJ1-1; D is ambiguous. The V end was cut by 1 base, the J end by 1 base, with 7 bases between. This CDR3 comprises 13 residues. In germline, CDR1 is GTSNPN, CDR2 SVGIG (reference sequence). The CDR3, as DNA: TGTGCCTGGAGTGCTAGGAAGAACACTGAAGCTTTCTTT. Amino acid sequence: CAWSARKNTEAFF.

This clone was detected once. The chain has TRBV28 and TRBJ2-7; TRBD2 agrees at 8 bases. Germline-derived CDR1 and CDR2 are MDHEN and SYDVKM. Trimming took 6 bases from V and 7 from J; bases not matched to a gene: 14. This CDR3 contains 15 residues. CDR3 sequence reads: CASRRGASGLWEQYF. As DNA, the CDR3 is TGTGCCAGCAGGCGAGGGGCTAGCGGGTTGTGGGAGCAGTACTTC.

The chain employs TRBV6-5 and TRBJ1-4; D possibly corresponds to TRBD1 (5 bases). The V gene lost 5 bases and the J gene lost 8 bases, with 12 bases spanning the gap. This CDR3 spans 13 amino acids. Germline V CDR1 and CDR2: MNHEY, SVGAGI. DNA of the CDR3: TGTGCCAGCAGTCCTGGGGGAGGCGAAAAACTGTTTTTT. Translation: CASSPGGGEKLFF.

V is TRBV25-1 and J is TRBJ1-1; 9 nucleotides match TRBD1. CDR3 length: 13 amino acids. Germline values: CDR1 MGHDK, CDR2 SYGVNS. V shed 1 base, J shed 7 bases, and the junction held 1 base outside the gene matches. The CDR3 region has the DNA TGTGCCAGCAGTGAATTGGGACAGGGTGAAGCTTTCTTT. Its protein product is CASSELGQGEAFF.

The chain combines TRBV19 with TRBJ2-1; 12 bases are shared with TRBD2. Germline V gene lookup returns CDR1 LNHDA and CDR2 SQIVND (reference sequence). The CDR3 is 14 amino acids. The V gene end was trimmed by 11 bases and the J gene end by 8 bases; junction bases not matched to a gene: 10. The CDR3 spells CAVRTSGIVDEQFF. CDR3 in DNA: TGTGCCGTTCGGACTAGCGGGATTGTGGATGAGCAGTTCTTC.